This TCR beta chain was sequenced in a study of neurological immune-mediated disorders. TCRdb recomputed calls from the 5' RACE reads with MiXCR, one row per CDR3 protein. In the table there are tens of thousands of distinct CDR3 sequences, approximately 6.2% of which are singletons. Study-level points and caveats: When the repertoires were grouped phylogenetically, those of 18 of the 34 multiple sclerosis patients came together in a single cluster of related CDR3 sequences, which points to a possible repertoire-level signature.

J lost 4 bases, V lost 1 base, and 5 bases had no gene match. The CDR3 runs to 15 residues. This clonotype appeared many times. What it recognizes is unknown. The receptor's source is a woman under 30 with multiple sclerosis. This chain joins TRBV12-3 or TRBV12-4 and TRBJ2-5, with TRBD2 matching over 8 bases. Specimen: CD4+ T cells from blood. CDR3 in DNA: TGTGCCAGCAGTTTAGACGGGAGCGGGGGAGAGACCCAGTACTTC. Protein product: CASSLDGSGGETQYF.